The rows below give T cell receptor beta chains drawn from one sample of a study of beta chain features in type 1 diabetes. Produced via immunoSEQ multiplex PCR; TCRdb's table is partial and in-frame only. The sample records under 20,000 clones, 50% being singletons. Input material: stem cell memory CD4+ T cells from blood. Receptors were obtained from a man aged 18 to 29 in good health. The conserved cysteine and the conserved F or W are not part of the CDR3 here. Each record gives: V gene, J gene, D gene, CDR3 protein. The D gene is left open where the match is weak.

V: TRBV7-2; J: TRBJ1-6; D: .; CDR3: ASSFRQQNSPLH
V: TRBV5-1; J: TRBJ2-7; D: TRBD1; CDR3: ASSSQGPSSYEQY
V: TRBV7-2; J: TRBJ2-5; D: .; CDR3: ASSSGGLETQY
V: TRBV29-1; J: TRBJ2-7; D: .; CDR3: SVEMSVHEQY
V: TRBV7-2; J: TRBJ2-5; D: .; CDR3: ASSFNVLAAQETQY
V: TRBV19; J: TRBJ2-3; D: .; CDR3: ASSPGLGPLVDTQY
V: TRBV18; J: TRBJ2-1; D: TRBD1; CDR3: ASSQTGATNEQF
V: TRBV29-1; J: TRBJ1-1; D: .; CDR3: SVEDLFPTEAF
V: TRBV2; J: .; D: TRBD1; CDR3: ASSVEDRVYEQY
V: TRBV11-2; J: TRBJ2-5; D: .; CDR3: ASSKWAFSPQETQY
V: TRBV5-1; J: TRBJ2-1; D: TRBD1; CDR3: ASSPGQNYNEQF
V: TRBV7-2; J: TRBJ2-7; D: .; CDR3: ASSLGLGRGPNSYEQY
V: TRBV19; J: TRBJ1-4; D: .; CDR3: ASSIYTATNEKLF
V: TRBV11-3; J: TRBJ2-4; D: .; CDR3: ASINPNYDARVSKNIQY
V: TRBV10-3; J: TRBJ2-7; D: TRBD1; CDR3: AISEATGVEQY
V: TRBV7-9; J: TRBJ1-5; D: TRBD1; CDR3: ASSPGQGSLSNQPQH
V: TRBV7-8; J: TRBJ2-5; D: TRBD1; CDR3: ASSITGGIGEETQY
V: TRBV21-1; J: TRBJ2-7; D: .; CDR3: ASIVYEQY
V: TRBV18; J: TRBJ1-4; D: .; CDR3: ASSPAGPTTNEKLF
V: TRBV7-8; J: TRBJ2-3; D: TRBD2; CDR3: ASSVVFRTSGSPDTQY